This T cell receptor beta chain was found in a study of response to subunit inactivated influenza vaccine. Findings and limits, study-wide: Seasonal influenza vaccination, on each occasion, was suggested by the authors to recruit few new T cells.

Germline V gene lookup returns CDR1 MNHEY and CDR2 SVGEGT. With 9 bases clipped from V and 4 bases from J, the junction kept 17 bases outside the gene matches. The CDR3 has 20 residues. From the RT-PCR reads, TCRdb called clonotypes with MiXCR, one entry per CDR3 protein. This table holds over 450,000 distinct CDR3 sequences, 13% found once. Details on this clonotype: Its antigen is not known.

This chain uses TRBV6-2 or TRBV6-3 with TRBJ2-2; 16 bases fit TRBD2. This TCR was sampled from a man in his forties or fifties who received an inactivated influenza vaccine. The sequencing used PBMCs from blood, collected 40 to 50 days after vaccination. CDR3 sequence: CARGVVSGLAGGQGTGELFF. CDR3 nucleotides: TGTGCCAGGGGCGTGGTCTCGGGACTAGCGGGAGGGCAAGGCACCGGGGAGCTGTTTTTT.